This T cell receptor (beta chain) comes out of a study of cytomegalovirus exposure and HLA in healthy donors. The overall study: In an earlier analysis, 95 million to 130 million unique TCR beta sequences were found from some 180 million T cells.

Study-wide results and caveats: Highly shared sequence variants in one cluster were likely a sequencing artifact. The authors later linked a missense DCLRE1C variant to TCR beta V- and J-gene trimming.

About this clone: Its antigen is as yet unknown.

Germline values: CDR1 MNHEY, CDR2 SVGAGI. The CDR3 has 14 residues. J gave up 4 bases and V 3 bases, and 6 bases lay outside the gene matches. The study ran its PCR with 60 Vbeta and 13 Jbeta primers. Repertoires were generated with immunoSEQ multiplex PCR, while TCRdb's copy carries only in-frame clones and drops some. The sample lists tens of thousands of clones, 82% occurring once. The origin of this receptor is a middle-aged man in good health and CMV-seronegative. Sequenced material: PBMCs. The chain recombines TRBV6-5 with TRBJ2-7; TRBD2 matches at 7 bases. The CDR3 reads CASSYGRERYEQYF. In nucleotides, the CDR3 is TGTGCCAGCAGTTATGGGCGGGAGCGTTACGAGCAGTACTTC.